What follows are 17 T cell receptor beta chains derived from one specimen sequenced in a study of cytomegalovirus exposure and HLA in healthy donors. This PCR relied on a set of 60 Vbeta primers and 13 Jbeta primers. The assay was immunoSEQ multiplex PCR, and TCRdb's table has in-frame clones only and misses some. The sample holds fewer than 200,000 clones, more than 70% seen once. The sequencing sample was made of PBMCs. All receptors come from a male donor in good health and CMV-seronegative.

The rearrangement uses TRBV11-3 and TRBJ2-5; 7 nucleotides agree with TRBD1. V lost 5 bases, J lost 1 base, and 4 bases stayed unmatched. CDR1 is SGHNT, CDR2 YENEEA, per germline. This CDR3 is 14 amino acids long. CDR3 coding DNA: TGTGCCAGCAGCACGACAGGGCCCCAAGAGACCCAGTACTTC. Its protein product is CASSTTGPQETQYF.

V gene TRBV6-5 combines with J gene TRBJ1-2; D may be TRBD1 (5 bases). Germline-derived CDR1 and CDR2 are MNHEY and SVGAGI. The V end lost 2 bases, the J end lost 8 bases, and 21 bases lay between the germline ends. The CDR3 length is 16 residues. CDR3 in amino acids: CASSYLDLGQARGYTF. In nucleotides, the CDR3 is TGTGCCAGCAGTTACCTGGATCTTGGACAAGCCCGGGGCTACACCTTC.

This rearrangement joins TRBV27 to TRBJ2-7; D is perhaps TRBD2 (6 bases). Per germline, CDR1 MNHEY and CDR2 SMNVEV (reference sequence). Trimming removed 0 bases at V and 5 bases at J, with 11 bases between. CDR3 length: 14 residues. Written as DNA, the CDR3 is TGTGCCAGCAGTTTATCTATGGGGGGTGACGAGCAGTACTTC. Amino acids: CASSLSMGGDEQYF.

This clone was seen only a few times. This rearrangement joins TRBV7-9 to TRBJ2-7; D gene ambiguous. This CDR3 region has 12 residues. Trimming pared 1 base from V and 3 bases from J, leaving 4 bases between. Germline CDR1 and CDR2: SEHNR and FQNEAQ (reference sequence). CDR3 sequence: CASSLGSYEQYF. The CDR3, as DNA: TGTGCCAGCAGCTTAGGGAGCTACGAGCAGTACTTC. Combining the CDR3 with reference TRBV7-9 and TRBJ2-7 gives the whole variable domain DTGVSQNPRHKITKRGQNVTFRCDPISEHNRLYWYRQTLGQGPEFLTYFQNEAQLEKSRLLSDRFSAERPKGSFSTLEIQRTEQGDSAMYLCASSLGSYEQYFGPGTRLTVT.

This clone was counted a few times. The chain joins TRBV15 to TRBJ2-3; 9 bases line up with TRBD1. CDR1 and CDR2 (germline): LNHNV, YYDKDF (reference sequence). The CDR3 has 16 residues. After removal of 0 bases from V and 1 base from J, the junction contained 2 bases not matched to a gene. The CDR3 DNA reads TGTGCCACCAGCAGAGAAACAGGGGGCGGCACAGATACGCAGTATTTT. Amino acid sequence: CATSRETGGGTDTQYF. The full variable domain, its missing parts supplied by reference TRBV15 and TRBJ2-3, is DAMVIQNPRYQVTQFGKPVTLSCSQTLNHNVMYWYQQKSSQAPKLLFHYYDKDFNNEADTPDNFQSRRPNTSFCFLDIRSPGLGDTAMYLCATSRETGGGTDTQYFGPGTRLTVL.

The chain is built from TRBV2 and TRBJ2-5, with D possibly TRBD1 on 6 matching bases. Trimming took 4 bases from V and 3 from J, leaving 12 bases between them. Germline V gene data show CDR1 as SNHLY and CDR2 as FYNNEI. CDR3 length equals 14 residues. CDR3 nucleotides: TGTGCCAGCAGTGGTGGGACATACAAAGAGACCCAGTACTTC. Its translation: CASSGGTYKETQYF.

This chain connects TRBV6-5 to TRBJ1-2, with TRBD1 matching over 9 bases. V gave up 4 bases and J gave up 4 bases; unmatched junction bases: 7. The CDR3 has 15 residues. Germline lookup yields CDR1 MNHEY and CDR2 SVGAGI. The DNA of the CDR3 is TGTGCCAGCAGTTTGGGACAGGGACTGGGCTATGGCTACACCTTC. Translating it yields CASSLGQGLGYGYTF.

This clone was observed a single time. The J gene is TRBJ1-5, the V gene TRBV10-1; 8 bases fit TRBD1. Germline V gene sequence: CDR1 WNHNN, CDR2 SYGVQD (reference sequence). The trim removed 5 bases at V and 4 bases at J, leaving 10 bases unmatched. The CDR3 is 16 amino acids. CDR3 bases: TGCGCCAGCAGTCGCAGGGGGCGGTTTAAAAATCAGCCCCAGCATTTT. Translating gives CASSRRGRFKNQPQHF.

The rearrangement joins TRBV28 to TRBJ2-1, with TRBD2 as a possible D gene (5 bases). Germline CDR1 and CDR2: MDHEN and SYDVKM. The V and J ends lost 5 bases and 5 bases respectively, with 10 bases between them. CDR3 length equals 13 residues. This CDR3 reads CASSPRGNNEQFF. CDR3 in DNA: TGTGCCAGCAGTCCTCGAGGGAACAATGAGCAGTTCTTC.

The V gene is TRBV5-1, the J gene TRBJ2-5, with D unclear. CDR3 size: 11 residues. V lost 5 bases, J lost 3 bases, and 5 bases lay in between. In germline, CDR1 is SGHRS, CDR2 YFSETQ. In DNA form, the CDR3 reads TGCGCCAGCAGATTAGAAGAGACCCAGTACTTC. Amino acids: CASRLEETQYF.

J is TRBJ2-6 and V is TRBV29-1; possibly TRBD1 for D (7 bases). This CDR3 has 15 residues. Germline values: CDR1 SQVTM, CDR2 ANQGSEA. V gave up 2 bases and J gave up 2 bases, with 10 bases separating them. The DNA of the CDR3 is TGCAGCGTTGAACAGGGGGGTACTGGGGCCAACGTCCTGACTTTC. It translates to CSVEQGGTGANVLTF.

The CDR3 protein is CASSMPGGREKLFF. The DNA for the CDR3 is TGTGCCAGTAGTATGCCCGGGGGACGGGAAAAACTGTTTTTT. The chain recombines TRBV19 with TRBJ1-4; a possible D gene is TRBD1 (5 bases). V lost 3 bases, J lost 8 bases, and 13 bases lay in between. Per germline, CDR1 LNHDA and CDR2 SQIVND (reference sequence). There are 14 residues in the CDR3.

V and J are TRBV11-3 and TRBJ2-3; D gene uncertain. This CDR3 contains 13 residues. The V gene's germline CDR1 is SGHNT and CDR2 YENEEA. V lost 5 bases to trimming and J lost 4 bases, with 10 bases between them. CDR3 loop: CASSPSPPDTQYF. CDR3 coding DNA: TGTGCCAGCAGCCCCTCCCCCCCAGATACGCAGTATTTT.

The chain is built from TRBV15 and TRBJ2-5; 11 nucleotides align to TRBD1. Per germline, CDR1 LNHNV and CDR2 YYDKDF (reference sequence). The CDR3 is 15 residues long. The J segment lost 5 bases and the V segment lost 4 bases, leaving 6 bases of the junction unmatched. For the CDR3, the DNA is TGTGCCACCAGCACCTTGGACAGGGGGCTGGAGACCCAGTACTTC. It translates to CATSTLDRGLETQYF. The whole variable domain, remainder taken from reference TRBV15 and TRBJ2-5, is DAMVIQNPRYQVTQFGKPVTLSCSQTLNHNVMYWYQQKSSQAPKLLFHYYDKDFNNEADTPDNFQSRRPNTSFCFLDIRSPGLGDTAMYLCATSTLDRGLETQYFGPGTRLLVL.

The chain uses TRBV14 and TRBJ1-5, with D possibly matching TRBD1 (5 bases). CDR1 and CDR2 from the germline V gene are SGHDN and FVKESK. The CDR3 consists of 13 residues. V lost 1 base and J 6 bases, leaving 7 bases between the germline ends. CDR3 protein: CASSQGQLQPQHF. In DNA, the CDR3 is TGTGCCAGCAGCCAAGGACAGCTTCAGCCCCAGCATTTT.

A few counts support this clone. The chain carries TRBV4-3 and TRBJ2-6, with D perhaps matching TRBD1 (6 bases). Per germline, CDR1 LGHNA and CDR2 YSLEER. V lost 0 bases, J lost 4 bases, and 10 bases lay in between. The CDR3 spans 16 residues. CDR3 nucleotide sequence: TGCGCCAGCAGCCAAGATGCAGGGGCCGGGGCCAACGTCCTGACTTTC. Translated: CASSQDAGAGANVLTF.

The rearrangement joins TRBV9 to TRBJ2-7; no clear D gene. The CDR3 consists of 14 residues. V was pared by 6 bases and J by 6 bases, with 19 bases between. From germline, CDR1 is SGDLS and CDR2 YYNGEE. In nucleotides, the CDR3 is TGTGCCAGCACCCCACTACCGGGTTCTTCCGAGCAGTACTTC. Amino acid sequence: CASTPLPGSSEQYF.